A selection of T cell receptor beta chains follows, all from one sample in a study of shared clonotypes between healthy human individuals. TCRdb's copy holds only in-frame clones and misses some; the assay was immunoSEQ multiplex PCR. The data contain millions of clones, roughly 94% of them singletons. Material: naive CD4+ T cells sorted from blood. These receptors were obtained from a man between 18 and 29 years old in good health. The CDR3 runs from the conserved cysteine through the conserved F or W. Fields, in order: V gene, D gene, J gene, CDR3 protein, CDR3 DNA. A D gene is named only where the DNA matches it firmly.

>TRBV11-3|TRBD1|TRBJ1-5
CASSRDSDYQPQHF
TGTGCCAGCAGCCGGGACAGTGATTATCAGCCCCAGCATTTT
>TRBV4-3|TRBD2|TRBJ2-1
CASSQSLAGSYNEQFF
TGCGCCAGCAGCCAATCGCTAGCGGGTTCCTACAATGAGCAGTTCTTC
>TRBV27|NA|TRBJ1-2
CASRFTGISGGYTF
TGTGCCAGCAGATTCACAGGGATTTCGGGCGGCTACACCTTC
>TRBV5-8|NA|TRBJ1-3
CASSLFRNSGNTIYF
TGTGCCAGCAGCTTATTCCGCAATTCTGGAAACACCATATATTTT
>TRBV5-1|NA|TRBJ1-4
CASSRRQGEDEKLFF
TGCGCCAGCAGCCGAAGGCAGGGCGAAGATGAAAAACTGTTTTTT
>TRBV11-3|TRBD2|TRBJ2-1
CASSSGAGGWNEQFF
TGTGCCAGCAGCTCTGGAGCGGGAGGTTGGAATGAGCAGTTCTTC
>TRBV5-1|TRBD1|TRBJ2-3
CASSPERGPTDTQYF
TGCGCCAGCAGCCCCGAGAGGGGGCCGACAGATACGCAGTATTTT
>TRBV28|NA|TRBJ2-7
CASSLYSGQTYEQYF
TGTGCCAGCAGTTTATATTCGGGACAAACCTACGAGCAGTACTTC
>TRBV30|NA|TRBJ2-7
CACNRDVAEQYF
TGTGCCTGTAATAGGGACGTCGCCGAGCAGTACTTC
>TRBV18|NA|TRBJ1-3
CASSPPFWTAGNTIYF
TGTGCCAGCTCACCACCTTTTTGGACAGCTGGAAACACCATATATTTT
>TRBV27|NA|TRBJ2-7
CASKGAGRGYEQYF
TGTGCCAGCAAGGGTGCGGGTCGGGGCTACGAGCAGTACTTC
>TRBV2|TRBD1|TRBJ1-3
CASRSTGGTAGNTIYF
TGTGCCAGCAGATCGACAGGGGGCACGGCTGGAAACACCATATATTTT
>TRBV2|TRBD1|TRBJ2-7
CASSDPGQYEQYF
TGTGCCAGCAGCGACCCGGGACAGTACGAGCAGTACTTC
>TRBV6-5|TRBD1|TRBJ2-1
CASRDRGEYNEQFF
TGTGCCAGCAGAGACAGGGGGGAGTACAATGAGCAGTTCTTC
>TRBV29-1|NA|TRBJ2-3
CSVDRADTQYF
TGCAGCGTTGATAGAGCAGATACGCAGTATTTT
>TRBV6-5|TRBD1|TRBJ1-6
CASSLDRGYNSPLHF
TGTGCCAGCAGTCTGGACAGGGGGTACAATTCACCCCTCCACTTT